The 20 T cell receptor beta chains presented below share a single source sample, sequenced in a study of OX40 agonist ivuxolimab in advanced cancers. Repertoires were generated with immunoSEQ multiplex PCR, while TCRdb's copy carries only in-frame clones and drops some. The sample lists about 100,000 clones; more than 75% were seen once. Specimen: CD4+ or CD8+ T cells sorted from blood, collected in a trial of the OX40 agonist ivuxolimab. Receptor source: an adult with an advanced solid tumor such as melanoma, head and neck, liver or kidney cancer.

The V gene is TRBV11-1, the J gene TRBJ2-3, with D perhaps matching TRBD1 (5 bases). This CDR3 contains 13 residues. Trimming removed 1 base from V and 4 bases from J, with 6 bases in between. Looked up from germline, CDR1 is SGHAT and CDR2 is FQDESV (reference sequence). The CDR3 here is CASSLGGADTQYF. Here the CDR3 DNA reads TGTGCCAGCAGCTTAGGGGGCGCAGATACGCAGTATTTT.

The V gene is TRBV5-4, the J gene TRBJ2-5, with D maybe TRBD1 (5 bases). The length of the CDR3 is 14 residues. CDR1 and CDR2 (germline): SGHNT, YYREEE (reference sequence). V was clipped by 0 bases and J by 3 bases, with 9 bases between them. Here the CDR3 DNA reads TGTGCCAGCAGCTTGGGTGGCAGGGAAGAGACCCAGTACTTC. Translation: CASSLGGREETQYF.

The chain's CDR3 is CASSPGRGDEQYF. In nucleotides, the CDR3 is TGTGCCAGCAGCCCGGGACGGGGTGACGAGCAGTACTTC. The chain is built from TRBV5-4 and TRBJ2-7; D possibly uses TRBD1 or TRBD2 (5 bases each). The V gene lost 4 bases and the J gene lost 5 bases, with 13 bases spanning the gap. CDR3 length: 13 residues. Per germline, CDR1 SGHNT and CDR2 YYREEE (reference sequence).

CDR3 in DNA: TGTGCCAGCAGCTCAGTGGCGGCCTCCTACGAGCAGTACTTC. Translating it yields CASSSVAASYEQYF. The chain links TRBV7-2 to TRBJ2-7; D is unresolved. Germline assignment: CDR1 SGHTA and CDR2 FQGNSA. Trimming left V 4 bases short and J 0 bases short, with 10 bases between. The CDR3 loop spans 14 amino acids.

This chain uses TRBV2 with TRBJ1-2; TRBD1 aligns across 9 bases. The germline CDR1 and CDR2 sequences are SNHLY and FYNNEI. This CDR3 contains 14 residues. J lost 8 bases, V lost 5 bases, and 9 bases had no gene match. The CDR3 loop is CASSFGQGRRGYTF. The CDR3 DNA sequence: TGTGCCAGCAGTTTCGGACAGGGGAGACGCGGCTACACCTTC.

V gene TRBV4-1 combines with J gene TRBJ1-4, with D unclear. This CDR3 region has 14 residues. The V end was cut by 3 bases, the J end by 0 bases, with 5 bases between. Per the germline V gene, CDR1 is MGHRA and CDR2 is YSYEKL. The CDR3 here is CASSQSPTNEKLFF. CDR3 DNA sequence: TGCGCCAGCAGCCAGTCCCCAACTAATGAAAAACTGTTTTTT.

The rearrangement links TRBV7-8 to TRBJ2-1, with a tentative D call TRBD2 (6 bases). With 5 bases removed from V and 4 bases from J, the gap between germline ends came to 15 bases. This CDR3 spans 15 amino acids. The germline V gene has CDR1 SGHVS and CDR2 FQNEAQ. The CDR3 protein is CASSPTGTAYNEQFF. CDR3 bases: TGTGCCAGCAGCCCGACCGGGACTGCTTACAATGAGCAGTTCTTC.

The chain joins TRBV14 to TRBJ1-4; no firm D call. The CDR3 consists of 15 residues. CDR1 is SGHDN and CDR2 is FVKESK in the germline V gene. With 0 bases removed from V and 3 bases from J, the gap between germline ends came to 8 bases. The CDR3 reads CASSQERRANEKLFF. The CDR3 DNA sequence: TGTGCCAGCAGCCAAGAGCGACGGGCTAATGAAAAACTGTTTTTT.

The chain links TRBV23-1 to TRBJ1-2; no reliable D call. TRBV23-1 is sorted into the ORF group, with uncertain function. Trimming stripped 6 bases from V and 4 bases from J, with 12 bases between. This CDR3 region has 13 residues. CDR3 nucleotide sequence: TGCGCCAGCAGCCCGGCGGACGCCTATGGCTACACCTTC. Its translation is CASSPADAYGYTF.

Notes on this clone: The junction departs from the called germline gene at one end, perhaps through a read error. The chain joins TRBV20-1 to TRBJ1-4, with a tentative D call TRBD1 (6 bases). CDR3 length: 11 amino acids. From germline, CDR1 is DFQATT and CDR2 SNEGSKA (reference sequence). CDR3 residues: CSAMGALHTLF. The CDR3 nucleotides are TGCAGTGCTATGGGGGCCCTCCACACTCTTTTT.

This rearrangement joins TRBV11-2 to TRBJ2-7; tentatively, D is TRBD2 (5 bases). In germline, CDR1 is SGHAT, CDR2 FQNNGV. Trimming left V 5 bases short and J 2 bases short, with 19 bases between. This CDR3 spans 16 amino acids. CDR3 bases: TGTGCCAGCAGCCGACAAGAGGGCCTAGCCACCTACGAGCAGTACTTC. Protein sequence: CASSRQEGLATYEQYF.

The chain employs TRBV5-4 and TRBJ1-2; TRBD1 agrees at 9 bases. The CDR3 contains 13 residues. In germline, CDR1 is SGHNT, CDR2 YYREEE (reference sequence). V lost 4 bases and J lost 4; bases outside the gene matches: 2. The CDR3 DNA reads as TGTGCCAGCAGCACAGGGGGCGGCTATGGCTACACCTTC. This encodes CASSTGGGYGYTF.

V and J are TRBV6-5 and TRBJ1-3; D gene uncertain. The CDR3 extends over 13 amino acids. Trimming shortened V by 8 bases and J by 0 bases, and 8 bases separated the two germline ends. The germline V gene encodes CDR1 MNHEY and CDR2 SVGAGI. CDR3 residues: CASQASSGNTIYF. DNA of the CDR3: TGTGCCAGCCAAGCCTCCTCTGGAAACACCATATATTTT.

V usage is TRBV10-2 and J usage is TRBJ2-7, with D perhaps matching TRBD2 (5 bases). The CDR3 loop spans 13 amino acids. V lost 3 bases and J 1 base, leaving 7 bases between the germline ends. Germline lookup yields CDR1 WSHSY and CDR2 SAAADI. The CDR3 spells CASSDPGSYEQYF. The CDR3 nucleotides read TGCGCCAGCAGTGATCCGGGGTCCTACGAGCAGTACTTC.

The chain recombines TRBV11-3 with TRBJ2-2, with TRBD1 matching over 8 bases. Looked up from germline, CDR1 is SGHNT and CDR2 is YENEEA. J was trimmed by 2 bases and V by 5 bases; bases with no gene match: 7. The CDR3 has 16 residues. This CDR3 reads CASSARDRLNTGELFF. The CDR3 DNA reads TGTGCCAGCAGCGCCCGGGACAGGCTTAACACCGGGGAGCTGTTTTTT. Full variable domain (outside the CDR3, taken from reference TRBV11-3 and TRBJ2-2): EAGVVQSPRYKIIEKKQPVAFWCNPISGHNTLYWYLQNLGQGPELLIRYENEEAVDDSQLPKDRFSAERLKGVDSTLKIQPAELGDSAVYLCASSARDRLNTGELFFGEGSRLTVL.

This rearrangement joins TRBV6-1 to TRBJ2-1; D unclear. Trimming took 2 bases from V and 3 from J, leaving 17 bases between them. Germline assignment: CDR1 MNHNS and CDR2 SASEGT. The CDR3 covers 17 residues. The CDR3, as DNA: TGTGCCAGCAGTGAATTACCCCGCTCATCTCTCTACAATGAGCAGTTCTTC. This translates into CASSELPRSSLYNEQFF.

The chain combines TRBV29-1 with TRBJ1-1, with D possibly being TRBD1 (6 bases). The V end was cut by 4 bases, the J end by 10 bases, with 16 bases between. The germline gives CDR1 SQVTM, CDR2 ANQGSEA. This CDR3 has 12 amino acids. The CDR3 DNA sequence: TGCAGCGTTGTTTGGGGGCAGGAGGGAGCTTTCTTT. Amino acid sequence: CSVVWGQEGAFF.

This sequence joins TRBV30 and TRBJ1-2, with 7 nucleotides matching TRBD1. V shed 7 bases and J 0 bases; nucleotides not matched to a gene: 5. Germline V gene data show CDR1 as GTSNPN and CDR2 as SVGIG (reference sequence). The CDR3 is 13 amino acids. CDR3 in amino acids: CAFTGAANYGYTF. Here the CDR3 DNA reads TGTGCCTTTACAGGGGCAGCTAACTATGGCTACACCTTC.

This CDR3 is CSGGEVKNIQYF. CDR3 nucleotides: TGCAGCGGAGGGGAGGTCAAAAACATTCAGTACTTC. The chain couples TRBV29-1 to TRBJ2-4, with D possibly TRBD2 on 6 matching bases. This CDR3 comprises 12 residues. Germline values: CDR1 SQVTM, CDR2 ANQGSEA. Deletions cut 7 bases from V and 3 bases from J, with 10 bases between.

The V call is TRBV2, the J call TRBJ2-1; D perhaps matches TRBD2 (7 bases). From germline, CDR1 is SNHLY and CDR2 FYNNEI. The CDR3 consists of 16 residues. V was clipped by 3 bases and J by 3 bases, with 15 bases between them. The CDR3 DNA reads as TGTGCCAGCAGTGAGGCGGCGGGGGCGGGCTACAATGAGCAGTTCTTC. This codes for CASSEAAGAGYNEQFF. Filled out from reference TRBV2 and TRBJ2-1, the complete variable domain reads EPEVTQTPSHQVTQMGQEVILRCVPISNHLYFYWYRQILGQKVEFLVSFYNNEISEKSEIFDDQFSVERPDGSNFTLKIRSTKLEDSAMYFCASSEAAGAGYNEQFFGPGTRLTVL.